This TCR beta chain was captured by sequencing in a study of T-cell reconstitution after alpha-beta-depleted transplantation in children. This clonotype was detected many times. The antigen is undetermined. Study-wide results and limits: Reports say that about two months after transplant, the alpha-beta T cells came out of several hundred graft clones that had expanded. Several patients had high TCRbeta diversity at day 60; it came from surviving recipient T cells and thymic progenitors. Newly produced T cells mostly accounted for T-cell counts and diversity one year post-transplant.

This CDR3 is built from 16 residues. V was clipped by 8 bases and J by 1 base, with 18 bases between them. Construction of the TCRbeta library involved unique molecular identifiers. TCRdb ran MiXCR on the PCR reads and lists one entry per CDR3 protein. The table records 97,000 or so distinct CDR3 sequences, 7.5% to 9% of them present only once. The sequences come from PBMCs, collected before TCRalphabeta/CD19-depleted stem cell transplant. The rearrangement links TRBV12-3 or TRBV12-4 to TRBJ2-1; no reliable D call. The TCR sequence derives from a boy between 2 and 10 years old with acute lymphoblastic leukemia, due to receive a stem cell transplant. The CDR3 DNA sequence: TGTGCCAGCCGATTAAGAAACGCGGAGTCCTACAATGAGCAGTTCTTC. Its translation is CASRLRNAESYNEQFF.